The 17 T cell receptor beta chains listed next were all sequenced from one sample in a study of blood T cell repertoires in COVID-19. The data were produced by immunoSEQ multiplex PCR, yet TCRdb's version contains in-frame clones alone and is incomplete. The repertoire holds 150,000 to 200,000 clones, with approximately 89% as singletons. The specimen was peripheral blood. The receptors originated from a man between 65 and 85 years old with acute or convalescent COVID-19.

This clone has just a few counts. DNA of the CDR3: TGTGCCAGCAGCGTGCCGGGGGTACCAAAAGAGACCCAGTACTTC. This gives the protein CASSVPGVPKETQYF. The J gene is TRBJ2-5, the V gene TRBV5-6; tentative D call: TRBD2 (6 bases). This CDR3 is 15 amino acids long. Germline assignment: CDR1 SGHDT and CDR2 YYEEEE. Trimming left V 4 bases short and J 3 bases short, with 16 bases between.

J is TRBJ2-7 and V is TRBV7-2; D possibly corresponds to TRBD2 (5 bases). CDR1 is SGHTA and CDR2 is FQGNSA in the germline V gene. The CDR3 runs 14 residues. V lost 5 bases and J lost 7, with 18 bases in between. In nucleotides, the CDR3 is TGTGCCAGCAGCCCCCAGGCGGGTCCCATGGAGCAGTACTTC. It translates to CASSPQAGPMEQYF.

The chain uses TRBV4-1 and TRBJ2-3; 9 nucleotides align to TRBD2. Germline V gene data show CDR1 as MGHRA and CDR2 as YSYEKL. With V trimmed by 0 bases and J by 10 bases, 17 bases remained unmatched. CDR3 length: 18 residues. For the CDR3, the DNA is TGCGCCAGCAGCCAAGATGCGGAGTGGCGGGGGGGCATCTCAGCGCAGTATTTT. It yields the protein CASSQDAEWRGGISAQYF.

V is TRBV4-3 and J is TRBJ1-1; no firm D call. The V and J ends lost 0 bases and 0 bases respectively, with 8 bases between them. The CDR3 is 15 residues long. Germline V CDR1 and CDR2: LGHNA, YSLEER. DNA for the CDR3: TGCGCCAGCAGCCAAGATACGTACATGAACACTGAAGCTTTCTTT. Translating it yields CASSQDTYMNTEAFF.

This clone was observed a handful of times. This chain connects TRBV11-3 to TRBJ2-1; 14 bases align to TRBD2. The V gene end was trimmed by 4 bases and the J gene end by 6 bases; junction bases not matched to a gene: 11. Germline-derived CDR1 and CDR2 are SGHNT and YENEEA. CDR3 size: 18 residues. The CDR3 reads CASSSNPGLAGVSNEQFF. The CDR3, as DNA: TGTGCCAGCAGCTCGAACCCGGGACTAGCGGGAGTTAGCAATGAGCAGTTCTTC. Drawing the rest from reference TRBV11-3 and TRBJ2-1, the complete variable domain is EAGVVQSPRYKIIEKKQPVAFWCNPISGHNTLYWYLQNLGQGPELLIRYENEEAVDDSQLPKDRFSAERLKGVDSTLKIQPAELGDSAVYLCASSSNPGLAGVSNEQFFGPGTRLTVL.

The chain employs TRBV6-6 and TRBJ2-7, with 8 bases aligning to TRBD1. Germline V lookup: CDR1 MNHNY, CDR2 SVGAGI (reference sequence). With 6 bases clipped from V and 1 base from J, the junction kept 8 bases outside the gene matches. CDR3 length: 15 residues. CDR3 DNA: TGTGCCAGCAGCCCCGGGACAGGTGTATCCTACGAGCAGTACTTC. Protein product: CASSPGTGVSYEQYF.

This clone was picked up one time. The chain links TRBV11-3 to TRBJ1-1, with D hard to call. This CDR3 spans 13 amino acids. With 0 bases removed from V and 5 bases from J, the gap between germline ends came to 7 bases. Germline-derived CDR1 and CDR2 are SGHNT and YENEEA. CDR3 sequence reads: CASSLDIQTEAFF. The CDR3 DNA follows: TGTGCCAGCAGCTTAGATATTCAGACTGAAGCTTTCTTT.

The V call is TRBV6-5, the J call TRBJ1-4; D perhaps matches TRBD1 (6 bases). V was cut by 5 bases and J by 7 bases, with 17 bases left in between. The CDR3 runs to 15 residues. The germline gives CDR1 MNHEY, CDR2 SVGAGI. In nucleotides, the CDR3 is TGTGCCAGCAGTCCCACCGGGTGGGACATTGAAAAACTGTTTTTT. Protein: CASSPTGWDIEKLFF.

This clone was counted a few times. The chain links TRBV15 to TRBJ1-1, with TRBD1 identical over 7 bases. The germline V gene has CDR1 LNHNV and CDR2 YYDKDF (reference sequence). With 2 bases clipped from V and 1 base from J, the junction kept 4 bases outside the gene matches. This CDR3 has 15 residues. The CDR3 DNA is TGTGCCACCAGCAGACAGGGGGTGGAGAACACTGAAGCTTTCTTT. Its translation is CATSRQGVENTEAFF.

The chain links TRBV5-1 to TRBJ2-3, with D unclear. Per germline, CDR1 SGHRS and CDR2 YFSETQ. The CDR3 extends over 15 amino acids. V was shortened by 0 bases and J by 4 bases, with 12 bases between the two germline ends. CDR3 protein: CASSLDIQVADTQYF. CDR3 in DNA: TGCGCCAGCAGCTTGGACATTCAAGTGGCAGATACGCAGTATTTT.

The chain has TRBV27 and TRBJ2-1; no reliable D call. V lost 8 bases and J 4 bases, leaving 12 bases between the germline ends. Germline CDR1 and CDR2: MNHEY and SMNVEV (reference sequence). The CDR3 totals 13 residues. The CDR3 reads CASDPTGYNEQFF. The CDR3 DNA follows: TGTGCCAGCGACCCAACCGGGTACAATGAGCAGTTCTTC.

The rearrangement links TRBV28 to TRBJ1-5, with 9 positions matching TRBD1. Germline trimming cut 7 bases from V and 4 bases from J; bases unmatched to any gene: 11. This CDR3 has 16 residues. From germline, CDR1 is MDHEN and CDR2 SYDVKM. Here the CDR3 reads CASTPGTGRLNQPQHF. CDR3 sequence (DNA): TGTGCCAGCACTCCTGGGACAGGGAGATTGAATCAGCCCCAGCATTTT.

The chain employs TRBV24-1 and TRBJ2-3, with a tentative D call TRBD2 (6 bases). V was trimmed by 4 bases and J by 2 bases, leaving 12 bases between them. Germline V CDR1 and CDR2: KGHDR, SFDVKD. The length of the CDR3 is 15 residues. In nucleotides, the CDR3 is TGTGCCACCAGTGACGGGGGTTCTTTCACAGATACGCAGTATTTT. Protein: CATSDGGSFTDTQYF.

This clone was found once. V usage is TRBV6-5 and J usage is TRBJ2-1, with D maybe TRBD1 (6 bases). Between the trimmed V and J ends, which lost 4 bases and 6 bases, there was a span of 19 bases. Germline CDR1 MNHEY, CDR2 SVGAGI. The CDR3 length is 16 residues. The CDR3, as DNA: TGTGCCAGCAGTTCCCCGCGACAGGACGCTTTCAATGAGCAGTTCTTC. This codes for CASSSPRQDAFNEQFF.

The chain has TRBV9 and TRBJ2-1, with 14 nucleotides matching TRBD2. Looked up from germline, CDR1 is SGDLS and CDR2 is YYNGEE. The CDR3 runs to 15 residues. V shed 2 bases and J 9 bases; nucleotides not matched to a gene: 4. Here the CDR3 reads CASSVTSGGAVEQFF. CDR3 sequence (DNA): TGTGCCAGCAGCGTGACTAGCGGGGGGGCGGTTGAGCAGTTCTTC.

The genes are TRBV28 and TRBJ1-2; D is ambiguous. CDR1 is MDHEN and CDR2 is SYDVKM in the germline V gene. CDR3 size: 14 residues. V gave up 5 bases and J gave up 5 bases, with 15 bases separating them. The CDR3 nucleotides read TGTGCCAGCAGTACATTAATGGGAGTTTATGGCTACACCTTC. Translating it yields CASSTLMGVYGYTF.

The V call is TRBV6-5, the J call TRBJ2-1, with 12 bases fitting TRBD2. The CDR3 has 15 residues. The germline V gene encodes CDR1 MNHEY and CDR2 SVGAGI. Germline trimming cut 4 bases from V and 9 bases from J; bases unmatched to any gene: 7. The chain's CDR3 is CASSSLLAGGGEQFF. CDR3 DNA: TGTGCCAGCAGTTCTCTACTAGCGGGGGGCGGTGAGCAGTTCTTC.